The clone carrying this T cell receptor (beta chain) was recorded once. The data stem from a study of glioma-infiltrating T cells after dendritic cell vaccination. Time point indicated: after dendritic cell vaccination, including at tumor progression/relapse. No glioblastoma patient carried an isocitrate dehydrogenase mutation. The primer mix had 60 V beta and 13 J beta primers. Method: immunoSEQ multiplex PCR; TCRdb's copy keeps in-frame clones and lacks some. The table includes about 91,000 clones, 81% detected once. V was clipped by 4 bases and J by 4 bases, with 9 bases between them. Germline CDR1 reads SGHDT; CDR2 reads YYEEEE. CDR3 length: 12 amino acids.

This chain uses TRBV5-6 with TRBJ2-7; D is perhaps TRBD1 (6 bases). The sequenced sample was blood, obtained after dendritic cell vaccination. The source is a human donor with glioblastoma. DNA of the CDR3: TGTGCCAGCAGCCATGGACAGTACGAGCAGTACTTC. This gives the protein CASSHGQYEQYF.